The 3 T cell receptor beta chains below come from one sample, sequenced in a study of cytomegalovirus exposure and HLA in healthy donors. The PCR contained 60 Vbeta and 13 Jbeta primers. Assay used: immunoSEQ multiplex PCR; TCRdb lists only in-frame clones, some missing. This repertoire shows 100,000 to 120,000 clones, roughly 80% found once; its top ten account for 6.9%. Sequenced sample: PBMCs. All receptors derive from a man aged 25 to 45 in good health and CMV-seropositive.

The rearrangement uses TRBV5-1 and TRBJ2-1; the match to TRBD2 covers 10 bases. The CDR3 is 16 residues long. Trimming took 0 bases from V and 3 from J; bases not matched to a gene: 3. Germline CDR1 is SGHRS and CDR2 is YFSETQ. CDR3 in amino acids: CASSLEPSGGYNEQFF. CDR3 coding DNA: TGCGCCAGCAGCTTGGAGCCTAGCGGGGGCTACAATGAGCAGTTCTTC.

The chain employs TRBV6-1 and TRBJ2-7; D gene ambiguous. In germline, CDR1 is MNHNS, CDR2 SASEGT. V dropped 4 bases and J dropped 4 bases, with 17 bases sitting between them. The CDR3 has 15 residues. In nucleotides, the CDR3 is TGTGCCAGCAGTGGCCCCGTCAGGCGCCCGTACGAGCAGTACTTC. It encodes CASSGPVRRPYEQYF.

This rearrangement joins TRBV2 to TRBJ1-6, with 9 nucleotides matching TRBD1. Germline V lookup: CDR1 SNHLY, CDR2 FYNNEI. There are 14 residues in the CDR3. J lost 7 bases, V lost 8 bases, and 6 bases had no gene match. This CDR3 reads CASRDRVSNSPLHF. In DNA form, the CDR3 reads TGTGCCAGCCGGGACAGGGTTTCGAATTCACCCCTCCACTTT.